Below, 17 T cell receptor beta chains from the same sample are listed, as sequenced in a study of CD4 T cells in relation to SARS-CoV-2 and coronaviruses. The repertoire was sequenced with immunoSEQ multiplex PCR; TCRdb's copy has only in-frame clones and lacks some. Among 24,000 or so clones listed, 70% to 80% were seen once. Before the COVID-19 pandemic, during about 2010-2018, CD4+ T cells were taken from unexposed donors. The cells were cultured for over eight days before CD4+ T cells were isolated. No antigens are known for them. The sample was CD4+ T cells from PBMCs, cultured in vitro. Receptor source: a human donor in good health.

This clone was observed once. The chain couples TRBV5-4 to TRBJ2-3; D could derive from TRBD1 or TRBD2 (5 bases each). Between the trimmed V and J ends, which lost 5 bases and 8 bases, there was a span of 12 bases. The CDR3 totals 12 residues. Germline V gene sequence: CDR1 SGHNT, CDR2 YYREEE (reference sequence). CDR3 bases: TGTGCCAGCAGTTCCTCTGGGGGTACGCAGTATTTT. Translating it yields CASSSSGGTQYF.

J is TRBJ1-4 and V is TRBV4-1, with a possible D match to TRBD1 (6 bases). V was shortened by 5 bases and J by 8 bases, with 12 bases between the two germline ends. From germline, CDR1 is MGHRA and CDR2 YSYEKL. CDR3 length equals 13 residues. In DNA form, the CDR3 reads TGCGCCAGCAGCTACCTGAGGGGGGAAAAACTGTTTTTT. Amino acid sequence: CASSYLRGEKLFF.

This clone has only a few counts. The rearrangement links TRBV6-5 to TRBJ2-1, with TRBD1 as a possible D gene (6 bases). Per the germline V gene, CDR1 is MNHEY and CDR2 is SVGAGI. The CDR3 length is 15 residues. Trimming took off 0 bases at V and 4 bases at J, with 10 bases between the two ends. In DNA form, the CDR3 reads TGTGCCAGCAGTTACTCCCAGGGGTGGTACAATGAGCAGTTCTTC. Protein sequence: CASSYSQGWYNEQFF.

The chain recombines TRBV4-1 with TRBJ2-1; perhaps TRBD1 as D (5 bases). The CDR3 length is 17 residues. V was clipped by 3 bases and J by 2 bases, with 17 bases between them. From germline, CDR1 is MGHRA and CDR2 YSYEKL. The DNA for the CDR3 is TGCGCCAGCAGCCATACGAATTCAAGGGGAACCTACAATGAGCAGTTCTTC. It yields the protein CASSHTNSRGTYNEQFF.

This chain uses TRBV2 with TRBJ2-1; D not certain. Germline V gene data show CDR1 as SNHLY and CDR2 as FYNNEI. V was cut by 6 bases and J by 9 bases, with 9 bases left in between. The CDR3 loop spans 11 amino acids. This chain's CDR3 is CASSIGREQFF. CDR3 nucleotide sequence: TGTGCCAGCAGCATCGGCCGTGAGCAGTTCTTC.

The rearrangement links TRBV15 to TRBJ1-5; D is unclear. CDR1 and CDR2 from the germline V gene are LNHNV and YYDKDF (reference sequence). There are 16 residues in the CDR3. Trimming took 1 base from V and 0 from J, leaving 10 bases between them. The CDR3 reads CATSRAGGYSNQPQHF. In DNA form, the CDR3 reads TGTGCCACCAGCAGAGCCGGCGGATATAGCAATCAGCCCCAGCATTTT.

The CDR3 region is CASRSPRQETQYF. The CDR3, as DNA: TGTGCCAGCAGGTCCCCGCGCCAGGAGACCCAGTACTTC. J is TRBJ2-5 and V is TRBV28; no clear D. The germline gives CDR1 MDHEN, CDR2 SYDVKM. This CDR3 spans 13 amino acids. Trimming took off 6 bases at V and 5 bases at J, with 13 bases between the two ends.

The chain recombines TRBV18 with TRBJ1-3; D is ambiguous. Trimming removed 2 bases at V and 0 bases at J, with 8 bases between. There are 15 residues in the CDR3. CDR1 is KGHSH, CDR2 LQKENI, per germline. In DNA form, the CDR3 reads TGTGCCAGCTCACCAAGGCTGAGCTCTGGAAACACCATATATTTT. Its protein product is CASSPRLSSGNTIYF.

This chain joins TRBV27 and TRBJ1-1, with D tentatively TRBD1 (6 bases). This CDR3 contains 15 residues. Germline V gives CDR1 MNHEY, CDR2 SMNVEV (reference sequence). Deletions cut 2 bases from V and 6 bases from J, with 16 bases between. The CDR3 DNA sequence: TGTGCCAGCAGTTTAGGGGGGCTTAGATCGGCTGAAGCTTTCTTT. Amino acid sequence: CASSLGGLRSAEAFF.

This rearrangement joins TRBV19 to TRBJ2-2; tentatively, D is TRBD1 or TRBD2 (6 bases each). Trimming took 0 bases from V and 3 from J, leaving 20 bases between them. From germline, CDR1 is LNHDA and CDR2 SQIVND (reference sequence). The CDR3 extends over 19 amino acids. The CDR3 loop reads CASSIDRGAKIGYTGELFF. The DNA of the CDR3 is TGTGCCAGTAGTATAGATAGGGGGGCCAAGATAGGGTACACCGGGGAGCTGTTTTTT.

The chain employs TRBV28 and TRBJ2-7; possible D gene TRBD2, 5 bases. Trimming took 4 bases from V and 3 from J, leaving 7 bases between them. Germline CDR1 reads MDHEN; CDR2 reads SYDVKM. The CDR3 has 12 residues. Here the CDR3 reads CASSYGDYEQYF. As DNA, the CDR3 is TGTGCCAGCAGTTACGGGGACTACGAGCAGTACTTC.

This clone has just one count. V and J are TRBV19 and TRBJ2-5; D uncertain. Germline V gives CDR1 LNHDA, CDR2 SQIVND (reference sequence). Between the trimmed V and J ends, which lost 0 bases and 9 bases, there was a span of 17 bases. This CDR3 spans 15 amino acids. The CDR3 spells CASSIERTPSVAQYF. CDR3 DNA: TGTGCCAGTAGTATAGAGCGGACGCCATCTGTGGCCCAGTACTTC.

The chain employs TRBV10-3 and TRBJ1-5, with D possibly TRBD1 on 5 matching bases. Trimming stripped 6 bases from V and 0 bases from J, with 6 bases between. Germline V CDR1 and CDR2: ENHRY, SYGVKD. The CDR3 contains 13 residues. The DNA of the CDR3 is TGTGCCATCAGGACAGATAGCAATCAGCCCCAGCATTTT. Translation: CAIRTDSNQPQHF.

This chain joins TRBV19 and TRBJ2-5; D gene uncertain. Trimming removed 2 bases at V and 3 bases at J, with 10 bases between. Germline V CDR1 and CDR2: LNHDA, SQIVND (reference sequence). The CDR3 covers 14 residues. This CDR3 reads CASSIQTSKETQYF. CDR3 nucleotide sequence: TGTGCCAGTAGTATACAGACCTCTAAAGAGACCCAGTACTTC. The complete variable domain, with remaining parts taken from reference TRBV19 and TRBJ2-5, reads DGGITQSPKYLFRKEGQNVTLSCEQNLNHDAMYWYRQDPGQGLRLIYYSQIVNDFQKGDIAEGYSVSREKKESFPLTVTSAQKNPTAFYLCASSIQTSKETQYFGPGTRLLVL.

The chain is built from TRBV20-1 and TRBJ1-1; tentatively, D is TRBD1 (5 bases). Germline V gives CDR1 DFQATT, CDR2 SNEGSKA (reference sequence). This CDR3 has 11 amino acids. V lost 4 bases and J lost 5, with 8 bases in between. The CDR3 sequence: CSATGLTEAFF. The CDR3 bases are TGCAGTGCTACAGGGTTAACTGAAGCTTTCTTT.

This clone was detected only once. The chain carries TRBV5-5 and TRBJ2-7, with a tentative D call TRBD2 (5 bases). V was clipped by 3 bases and J by 1 base, with 17 bases between them. CDR3 size: 16 residues. CDR1 and CDR2 from the germline V gene are SGHKS and YYEKEE (reference sequence). The CDR3 region is CASSWAHGSGSYEQYF. The DNA for the CDR3 is TGTGCCAGCAGCTGGGCCCATGGGTCGGGGTCCTACGAGCAGTACTTC.

The genes are TRBV7-9 and TRBJ1-4, with D possibly TRBD1 on 6 matching bases. The CDR3 loop spans 13 amino acids. CDR1 and CDR2 (germline): SEHNR, FQNEAQ (reference sequence). Trimming removed 5 bases at V and 6 bases at J, with 10 bases between. DNA for the CDR3: TGTGCCAGCAGCGGGGGCAGCCATGAAAAACTGTTTTTT. Its translation: CASSGGSHEKLFF.